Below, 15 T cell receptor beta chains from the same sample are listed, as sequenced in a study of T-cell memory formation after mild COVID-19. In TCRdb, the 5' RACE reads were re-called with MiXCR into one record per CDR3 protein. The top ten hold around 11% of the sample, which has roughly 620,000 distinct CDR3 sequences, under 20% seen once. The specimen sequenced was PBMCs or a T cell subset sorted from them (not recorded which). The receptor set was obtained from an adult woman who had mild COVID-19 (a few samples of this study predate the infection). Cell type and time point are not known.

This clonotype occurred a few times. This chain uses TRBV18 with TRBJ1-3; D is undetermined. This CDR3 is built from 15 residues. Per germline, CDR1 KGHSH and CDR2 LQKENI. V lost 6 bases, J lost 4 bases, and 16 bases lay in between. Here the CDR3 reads CASSPGQFLGNTIYF. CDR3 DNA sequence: TGTGCCAGCTCTCCCGGCCAGTTCTTGGGAAACACCATATATTTT.

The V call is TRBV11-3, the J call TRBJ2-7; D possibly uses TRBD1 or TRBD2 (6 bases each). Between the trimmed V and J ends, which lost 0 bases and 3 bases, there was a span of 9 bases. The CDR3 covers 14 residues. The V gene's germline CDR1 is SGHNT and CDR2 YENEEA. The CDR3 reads CASSLEQGGYEQYF. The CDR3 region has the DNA TGTGCCAGCAGCTTAGAACAGGGAGGCTACGAGCAGTACTTC.

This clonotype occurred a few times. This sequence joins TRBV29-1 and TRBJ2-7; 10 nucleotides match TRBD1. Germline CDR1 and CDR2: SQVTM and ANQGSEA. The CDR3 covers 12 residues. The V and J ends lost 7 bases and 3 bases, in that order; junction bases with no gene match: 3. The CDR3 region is CSGRTGGYEQYF. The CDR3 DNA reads TGCAGCGGTCGGACAGGGGGCTACGAGCAGTACTTC.

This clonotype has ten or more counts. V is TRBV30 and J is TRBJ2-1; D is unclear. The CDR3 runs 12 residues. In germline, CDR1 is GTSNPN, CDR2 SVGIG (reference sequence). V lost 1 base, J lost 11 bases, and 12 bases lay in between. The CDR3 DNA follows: TGTGCCTGGAGTGGATCGACGGTACAGCAGTTCTTC. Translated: CAWSGSTVQQFF.

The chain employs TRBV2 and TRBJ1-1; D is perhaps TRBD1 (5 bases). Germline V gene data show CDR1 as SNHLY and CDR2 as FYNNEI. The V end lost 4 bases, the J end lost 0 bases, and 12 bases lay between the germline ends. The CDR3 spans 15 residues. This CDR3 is CASSGDGEMNTEAFF. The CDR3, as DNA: TGTGCCAGCAGTGGGGACGGGGAAATGAACACTGAAGCTTTCTTT.

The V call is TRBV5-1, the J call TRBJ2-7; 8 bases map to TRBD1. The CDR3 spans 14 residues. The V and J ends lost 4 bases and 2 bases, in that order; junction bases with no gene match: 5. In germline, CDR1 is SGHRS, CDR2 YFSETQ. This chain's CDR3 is CASSIGQGPYEQYF. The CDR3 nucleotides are TGCGCCAGCAGCATCGGACAGGGTCCCTACGAGCAGTACTTC.

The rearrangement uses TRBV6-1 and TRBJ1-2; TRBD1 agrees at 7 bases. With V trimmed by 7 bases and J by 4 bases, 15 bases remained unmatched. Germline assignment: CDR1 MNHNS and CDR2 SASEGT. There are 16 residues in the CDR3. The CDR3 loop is CASIERDSGPSYGYTF. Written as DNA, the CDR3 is TGTGCCAGCATAGAAAGGGACAGTGGACCCTCCTATGGCTACACCTTC.

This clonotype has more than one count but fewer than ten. Here the CDR3 DNA reads TGTGCCAGCAGCTTGTGGACAGGGCGGGAGACCCAGTACTTC. It specifies CASSLWTGRETQYF. The J gene is TRBJ2-5, the V gene TRBV7-9, with 8 bases that match TRBD1. The J segment lost 5 bases and the V segment lost 3 bases, leaving 5 bases of the junction unmatched. Germline CDR1 and CDR2: SEHNR and FQNEAQ (reference sequence). The CDR3 has 14 amino acids.

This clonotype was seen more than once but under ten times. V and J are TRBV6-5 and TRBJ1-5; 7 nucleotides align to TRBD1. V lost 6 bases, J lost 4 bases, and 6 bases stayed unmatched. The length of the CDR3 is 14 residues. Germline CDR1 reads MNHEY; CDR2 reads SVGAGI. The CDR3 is CASSNRDSNQPQHF. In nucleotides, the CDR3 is TGTGCCAGCAGCAACCGGGACAGTAATCAGCCCCAGCATTTT.

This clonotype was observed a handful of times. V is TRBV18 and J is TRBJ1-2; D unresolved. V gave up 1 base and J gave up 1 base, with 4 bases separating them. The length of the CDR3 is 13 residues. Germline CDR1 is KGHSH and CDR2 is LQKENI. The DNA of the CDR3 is TGTGCCAGCTCACCACAGGATAACTATGGCTACACCTTC. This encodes CASSPQDNYGYTF.

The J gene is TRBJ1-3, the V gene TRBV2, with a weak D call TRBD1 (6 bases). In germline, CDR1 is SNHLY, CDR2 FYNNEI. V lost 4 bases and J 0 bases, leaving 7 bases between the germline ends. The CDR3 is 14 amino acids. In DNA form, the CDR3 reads TGTGCCAGCAGTGGGACAGTCTCTGGAAACACCATATATTTT. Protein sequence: CASSGTVSGNTIYF. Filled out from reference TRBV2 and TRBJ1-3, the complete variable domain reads EPEVTQTPSHQVTQMGQEVILRCVPISNHLYFYWYRQILGQKVEFLVSFYNNEISEKSEIFDDQFSVERPDGSNFTLKIRSTKLEDSAMYFCASSGTVSGNTIYFGEGSWLTVV.

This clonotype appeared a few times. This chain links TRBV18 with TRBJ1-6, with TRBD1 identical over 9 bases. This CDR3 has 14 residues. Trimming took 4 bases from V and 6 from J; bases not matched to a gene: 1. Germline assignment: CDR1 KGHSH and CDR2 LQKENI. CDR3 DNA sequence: TGTGCCAGCTCACGGGACAGGGCTAATTCACCCCTCCACTTT. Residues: CASSRDRANSPLHF. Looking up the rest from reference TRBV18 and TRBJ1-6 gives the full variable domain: NAGVMQNPRHLVRRRGQEARLRCSPMKGHSHVYWYRQLPEEGLKFMVYLQKENIIDESGMPKERFSAEFPKEGPSILRIQQVVRGDSAAYFCASSRDRANSPLHFGNGTRLTVT.

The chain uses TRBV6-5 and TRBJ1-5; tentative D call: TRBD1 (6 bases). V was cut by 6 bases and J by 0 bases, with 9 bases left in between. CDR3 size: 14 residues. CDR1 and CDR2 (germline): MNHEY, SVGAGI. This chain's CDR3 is CASSSRGSNQPQHF. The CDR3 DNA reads TGTGCCAGCAGCTCCAGGGGTAGCAATCAGCCCCAGCATTTT.

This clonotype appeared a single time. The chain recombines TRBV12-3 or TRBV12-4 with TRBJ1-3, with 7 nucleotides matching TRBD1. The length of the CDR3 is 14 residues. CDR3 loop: CETRTGLSGNTIYF. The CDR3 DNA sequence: TGTGAAACACGGACAGGCCTCTCTGGAAACACCATATATTTT.

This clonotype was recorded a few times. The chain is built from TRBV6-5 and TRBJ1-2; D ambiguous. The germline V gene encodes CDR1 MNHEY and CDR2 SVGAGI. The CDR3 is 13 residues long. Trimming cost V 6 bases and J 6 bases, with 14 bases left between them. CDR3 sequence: CASSPASGNGYTF. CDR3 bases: TGTGCCAGCAGCCCCGCCAGCGGGAATGGCTACACCTTC.